These 15 T cell receptor beta chains came from one sample sequenced in a study of blood T cell repertoires in COVID-19. TCRdb keeps only in-frame clones here, not all; method: immunoSEQ multiplex PCR. The sample records about 120,000 clones, just over 85% being singletons. The material sequenced was peripheral blood. The receptor source for this set is a man aged 35-49 years with acute or convalescent COVID-19.

The rearrangement joins TRBV18 to TRBJ1-1; 10 bases agree with TRBD1. Looked up from germline, CDR1 is KGHSH and CDR2 is LQKENI. This CDR3 is 15 amino acids long. The trim removed 6 bases at V and 0 bases at J, leaving 4 bases unmatched. The DNA for the CDR3 is TGTGCCAGCTCCTTGGACAGGGGGTTGAACACTGAAGCTTTCTTT. This translates into CASSLDRGLNTEAFF.

The gene calls are TRBV7-2 and TRBJ1-6, with TRBD1 as a possible D gene (5 bases). Trimming left V 3 bases short and J 6 bases short, with 18 bases between. The germline V gene encodes CDR1 SGHTA and CDR2 FQGNSA. The length of the CDR3 is 17 residues. The CDR3 loop is CASSFWGRDERNSPLHF. The CDR3 DNA follows: TGTGCCAGCAGCTTCTGGGGCAGGGATGAACGTAATTCACCCCTCCACTTT.

This sequence joins TRBV19 and TRBJ2-7; a weak D match, TRBD1 (6 bases). V was shortened by 4 bases and J by 4 bases, with 17 bases between the two germline ends. The CDR3 has 15 amino acids. The germline CDR1 and CDR2 sequences are LNHDA and SQIVND (reference sequence). CDR3 in DNA: TGTGCCAGTAGTACATACCCAGGGGCTCTGTACGAGCAGTACTTC. Protein: CASSTYPGALYEQYF. Together with reference TRBV19 and TRBJ2-7, the CDR3 gives the full variable domain: DGGITQSPKYLFRKEGQNVTLSCEQNLNHDAMYWYRQDPGQGLRLIYYSQIVNDFQKGDIAEGYSVSREKKESFPLTVTSAQKNPTAFYLCASSTYPGALYEQYFGPGTRLTVT.

This chain joins TRBV19 and TRBJ2-7; weak D call: TRBD1 (5 bases). This CDR3 is built from 14 residues. V gave up 5 bases and J gave up 3 bases, with 14 bases separating them. Germline V gene data show CDR1 as LNHDA and CDR2 as SQIVND (reference sequence). CDR3 region: CASSFGAGYYEQYF. CDR3 DNA: TGTGCCAGTAGTTTTGGGGCAGGATACTACGAGCAGTACTTC.

V and J are TRBV7-9 and TRBJ1-5, with D maybe TRBD1 (6 bases). Germline CDR1 SEHNR, CDR2 FQNEAQ (reference sequence). This CDR3 has 13 amino acids. The V end was cut by 5 bases, the J end by 5 bases, with 10 bases between. Here the CDR3 reads CASSNNRDQPQHF. CDR3 DNA sequence: TGTGCCAGCAGCAATAACAGGGATCAGCCCCAGCATTTT.

The rearrangement joins TRBV6-1 to TRBJ1-4, with a tentative D call TRBD1 (5 bases). V gave up 4 bases and J gave up 2 bases, with 14 bases separating them. Looked up from germline, CDR1 is MNHNS and CDR2 is SASEGT. The length of the CDR3 is 16 residues. The DNA for the CDR3 is TGTGCCAGCAGTGTAGTAGACAGTCGGACTAATGAAAAACTGTTTTTT. Amino acid sequence: CASSVVDSRTNEKLFF.

The V and J genes are TRBV18 and TRBJ2-1; 16 positions agree with TRBD2. The CDR3 sequence is 19 residues long. The V and J ends lost 2 bases and 1 base, in that order; junction bases with no gene match: 5. Per germline, CDR1 KGHSH and CDR2 LQKENI. The CDR3 DNA sequence: TGTGCCAGCTCACCATCAGGGACTAGCGGGAGGGCATCCTACAATGAGCAGTTCTTC. This gives the protein CASSPSGTSGRASYNEQFF.

The rearrangement joins TRBV5-4 to TRBJ2-7; weak D call: TRBD1 (7 bases). This CDR3 is 15 amino acids long. The germline gives CDR1 SGHNT, CDR2 YYREEE (reference sequence). V was shortened by 3 bases and J by 5 bases, with 18 bases between the two germline ends. The CDR3 here is CASSWRGRSLNEQYF. The DNA of the CDR3 is TGTGCCAGCAGCTGGAGGGGGCGCAGCCTTAACGAGCAGTACTTC.

The chain is built from TRBV5-1 and TRBJ2-3, with D possibly TRBD1 on 6 matching bases. Trimming removed 4 bases at V and 6 bases at J, with 18 bases between. This CDR3 contains 15 residues. Germline V gene lookup returns CDR1 SGHRS and CDR2 YFSETQ. In DNA form, the CDR3 reads TGCGCCAGCAGCCTGTCGGGGTCTAGGGGGGATACGCAGTATTTT. Translation gives CASSLSGSRGDTQYF. The full variable domain, in which reference TRBV5-1 and TRBJ2-3 provide the parts outside the CDR3, is KAGVTQTPRYLIKTRGQQVTLSCSPISGHRSVSWYQQTPGQGLQFLFEYFSETQRNKGNFPGRFSGRQFSNSRSEMNVSTLELGDSALYLCASSLSGSRGDTQYFGPGTRLTVL.

There are a few counts of this clone. This chain uses TRBV2 with TRBJ1-5, with D uncertain. Germline V CDR1 and CDR2: SNHLY, FYNNEI. The CDR3 loop spans 14 amino acids. V dropped 11 bases and J dropped 7 bases, with 21 bases sitting between them. The CDR3 coding sequence is TGTGCCTCCCGGAGAAAAGGCACGGAACAGCCCCAGCATTTT. This sequence encodes CASRRKGTEQPQHF.

The chain has TRBV5-1 and TRBJ1-1; D not resolved. The germline V gene has CDR1 SGHRS and CDR2 YFSETQ. CDR3 size: 13 residues. The V end lost 4 bases, the J end lost 5 bases, and 12 bases lay between the germline ends. CDR3 residues: CASSTDWRTEAFF. The CDR3 coding sequence is TGCGCCAGCAGCACGGACTGGAGGACTGAAGCTTTCTTT.

J is TRBJ1-2 and V is TRBV4-1; tentative D call: TRBD1 (5 bases). Germline assignment: CDR1 MGHRA and CDR2 YSYEKL. Trimming shortened V by 0 bases and J by 7 bases, and 12 bases separated the two germline ends. This CDR3 contains 14 residues. The chain's CDR3 is CASSQDREAGGYTF. As DNA, the CDR3 is TGCGCCAGCAGCCAAGACAGGGAGGCGGGTGGCTACACCTTC.

V gene TRBV6-6 combines with J gene TRBJ2-5, with 12 bases that match TRBD2. There are 16 residues in the CDR3. The trim removed 6 bases at V and 5 bases at J, leaving 10 bases unmatched. Germline assignment: CDR1 MNHNY and CDR2 SVGAGI (reference sequence). CDR3 amino acids: CASRHLAGGPGETQYF. In nucleotides, the CDR3 is TGTGCCAGCAGACATCTAGCGGGAGGGCCCGGTGAGACCCAGTACTTC.

This sequence joins TRBV19 and TRBJ1-2; tentative D call: TRBD1 (6 bases). V dropped 5 bases and J dropped 7 bases, with 14 bases sitting between them. Germline values: CDR1 LNHDA, CDR2 SQIVND (reference sequence). The CDR3 consists of 13 residues. The CDR3 loop reads CASSWVPGAGYTF. DNA of the CDR3: TGTGCCAGTAGTTGGGTGCCAGGGGCTGGCTACACCTTC.

The genes are TRBV3-1 (or the pseudogene TRBV3-2) and TRBJ1-6; D unclear. This CDR3 comprises 17 residues. Trimming took off 1 base at V and 0 bases at J, with 10 bases between the two ends. The germline V gene encodes CDR1 LGHDT and CDR2 YNNKEL (reference sequence). DNA of the CDR3: TGTGCCAGCAGCCAAGGGCCAGCGAGCTCCTATAATTCACCCCTCCACTTT. This codes for CASSQGPASSYNSPLHF.